The 7 T cell receptor beta chains reported below all come from one sample, sequenced in a study of a mutant IDH1 vaccine in newly diagnosed glioma. No cognate antigen is known for these TCRs. The assay was immunoSEQ multiplex PCR, and TCRdb's table has in-frame clones only and misses some. The table includes around 94,000 clones, roughly 91% detected once. The time point was: week 47, end of study. All doses held 300 ug of mutant IDH1 20-mer peptide, with topical imiquimod. Sample: PBMCs, taken from a glioma patient whose treatment included an IDH1 peptide vaccine. These TCRs come from a woman aged 45-65 years with glioma.

The chain joins TRBV7-9 to TRBJ2-7; maybe TRBD2 (5 bases). Per the germline V gene, CDR1 is SEHNR and CDR2 is FQNEAQ (reference sequence). V dropped 5 bases and J dropped 7 bases, with 21 bases sitting between them. CDR3 length equals 15 residues. In DNA, the CDR3 is TGTGCCAGCAGCCGTCCAGGCGGACTCCTGGCAGAGCAGTACTTC. This translates into CASSRPGGLLAEQYF. Using reference TRBV7-9 and TRBJ2-7 for the parts outside the CDR3, the full variable domain is DTGVSQNPRHKITKRGQNVTFRCDPISEHNRLYWYRQTLGQGPEFLTYFQNEAQLEKSRLLSDRFSAERPKGSFSTLEIQRTEQGDSAMYLCASSRPGGLLAEQYFGPGTRLTVT.

V usage is TRBV7-9 and J usage is TRBJ2-1; 10 positions match TRBD2. Losses at the gene ends were 3 bases for V and 7 bases for J; bases not matched to a gene: 6. The germline V gene has CDR1 SEHNR and CDR2 FQNEAQ (reference sequence). CDR3 length equals 15 residues. The CDR3 reads CASSLLAGAWNEQFF. CDR3 sequence (DNA): TGTGCCAGCAGCTTGCTAGCGGGAGCCTGGAATGAGCAGTTCTTC. The whole variable domain, filled in from reference TRBV7-9 and TRBJ2-1, reads DTGVSQNPRHKITKRGQNVTFRCDPISEHNRLYWYRQTLGQGPEFLTYFQNEAQLEKSRLLSDRFSAERPKGSFSTLEIQRTEQGDSAMYLCASSLLAGAWNEQFFGPGTRLTVL.

This chain uses TRBV27 with TRBJ2-1; D ambiguous. With 4 bases removed from V and 7 bases from J, the gap between germline ends came to 14 bases. In germline, CDR1 is MNHEY, CDR2 SMNVEV (reference sequence). The CDR3 loop spans 14 amino acids. CDR3 protein: CASSSGPSWNEQFF. The CDR3 DNA is TGTGCCAGCAGTTCAGGACCAAGTTGGAATGAGCAGTTCTTC.

The gene calls are TRBV5-1 and TRBJ2-5; the D gene could be TRBD1 or TRBD2 (5 bases each). Trimming cost V 0 bases and J 5 bases, with 8 bases left between them. Germline V gives CDR1 SGHRS, CDR2 YFSETQ. The CDR3 is 13 amino acids. The CDR3 DNA sequence: TGCGCCAGCAGCTTGGGGGGCGGGGAGACCCAGTACTTC. It encodes CASSLGGGETQYF.

V is TRBV7-3 and J is TRBJ2-7, with 11 bases aligning to TRBD1. The CDR3 is 13 residues long. The germline V gene has CDR1 SGHTA and CDR2 FQGTGA. The trim removed 4 bases at V and 6 bases at J, leaving 2 bases unmatched. CDR3 coding DNA: TGTGCCAGCAGCTCGGGACAGGGGGGCGAGCAGTACTTC. This encodes CASSSGQGGEQYF.

This chain links TRBV4-1 with TRBJ2-1, with 12 bases that match TRBD2. This CDR3 is built from 14 residues. Germline lookup yields CDR1 MGHRA and CDR2 YSYEKL. V shed 3 bases, J shed 15 bases, and the junction held 9 bases outside the gene matches. CDR3 sequence reads: CASSHGLAGPRWFF. Written as DNA, the CDR3 is TGCGCCAGCAGCCACGGACTAGCGGGGCCCCGATGGTTCTTC.

The rearrangement joins TRBV6-1 to TRBJ2-1; D is ambiguous. Germline values: CDR1 MNHNS, CDR2 SASEGT. The germline V and J ends were trimmed by 6 bases and 5 bases, with 8 bases remaining between them. The CDR3 has 12 amino acids. The chain's CDR3 is CASRINHNEQFF. Here the CDR3 DNA reads TGTGCCAGCAGGATAAATCACAATGAGCAGTTCTTC.